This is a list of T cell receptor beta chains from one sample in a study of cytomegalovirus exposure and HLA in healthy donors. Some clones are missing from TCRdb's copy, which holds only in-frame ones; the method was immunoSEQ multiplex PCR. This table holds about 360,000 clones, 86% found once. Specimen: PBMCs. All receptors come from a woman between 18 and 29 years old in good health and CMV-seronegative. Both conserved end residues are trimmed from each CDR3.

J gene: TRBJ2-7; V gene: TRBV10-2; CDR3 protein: ASSEFAGGPNEQY
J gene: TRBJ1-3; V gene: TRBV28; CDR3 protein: ASSLPGNTIY
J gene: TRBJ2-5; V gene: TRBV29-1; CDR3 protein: SGAPSGRAFGETQY
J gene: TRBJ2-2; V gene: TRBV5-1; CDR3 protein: ASSPGQGIPELF
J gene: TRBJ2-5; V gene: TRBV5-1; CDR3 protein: ASRFDSGTGEKTQY
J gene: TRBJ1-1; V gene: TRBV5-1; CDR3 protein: ASSSGLTLNTEAF
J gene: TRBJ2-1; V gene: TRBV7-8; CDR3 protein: ASSAGALASEQF
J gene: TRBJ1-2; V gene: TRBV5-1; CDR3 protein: ASSLSTDYGYT
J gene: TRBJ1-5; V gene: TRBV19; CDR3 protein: ASSPGSGQPQH
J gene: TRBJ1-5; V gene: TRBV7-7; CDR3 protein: ASSLEGVGHPSNQPQH
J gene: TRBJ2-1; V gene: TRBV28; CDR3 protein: ASSDWDSINEQF
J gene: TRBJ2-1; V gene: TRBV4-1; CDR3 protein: ASSQDSRLWRGMNEQF
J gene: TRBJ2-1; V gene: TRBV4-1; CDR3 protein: ASSQGTADNEQF
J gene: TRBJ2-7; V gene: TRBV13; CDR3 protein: ASSLELAYEQY
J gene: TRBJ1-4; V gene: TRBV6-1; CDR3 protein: ASSEPTGSSTNEKLF
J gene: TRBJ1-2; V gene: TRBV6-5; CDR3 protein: ASSPEGTVNYGYT
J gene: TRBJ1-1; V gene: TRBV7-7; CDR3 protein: ASSPDMNTEAF
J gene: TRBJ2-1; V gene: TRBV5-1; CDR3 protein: ASRAGAGNNEQF
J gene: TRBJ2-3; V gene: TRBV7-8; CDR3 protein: ASSFSSGGTQY
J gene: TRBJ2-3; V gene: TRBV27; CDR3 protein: ASSLSYSGATDTQY
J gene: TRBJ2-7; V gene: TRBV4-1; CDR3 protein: ASSPSGLTYEQY
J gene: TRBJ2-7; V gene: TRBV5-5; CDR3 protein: ASSRDRTPYEQY
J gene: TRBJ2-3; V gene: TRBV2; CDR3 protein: ASSDFGGRTDTQY
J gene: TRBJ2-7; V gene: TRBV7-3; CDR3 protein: ASSLSGEQY
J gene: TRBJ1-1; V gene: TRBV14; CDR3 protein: ASSQAGRRENTEAF
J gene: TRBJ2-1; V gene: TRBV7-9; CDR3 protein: ASSIELVNNEQF
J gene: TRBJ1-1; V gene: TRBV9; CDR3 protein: ASSVRRDTEAF
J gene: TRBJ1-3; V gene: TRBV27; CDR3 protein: ASSSRTGLGNTIY
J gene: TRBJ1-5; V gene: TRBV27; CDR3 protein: ASSQQGARGPQH
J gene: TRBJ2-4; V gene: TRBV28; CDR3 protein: ASSITDIQY
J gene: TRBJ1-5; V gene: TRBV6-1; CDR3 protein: ASSEAGGQGGQPQH
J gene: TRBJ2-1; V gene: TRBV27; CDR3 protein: ASSSQDRYNEQF
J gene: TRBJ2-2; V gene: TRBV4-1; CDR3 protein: ASSPRDRVGELF
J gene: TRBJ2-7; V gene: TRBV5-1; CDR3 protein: ASSLRVQRETSYEQY
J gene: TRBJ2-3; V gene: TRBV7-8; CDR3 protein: ASSLASSTDTQY
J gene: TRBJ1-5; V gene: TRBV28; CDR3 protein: ASSWDRPYSNQPQH
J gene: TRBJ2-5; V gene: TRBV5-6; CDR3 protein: ASSVGTGDQETQY
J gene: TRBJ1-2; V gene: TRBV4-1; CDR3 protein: ASSYTPGTPIYGYT
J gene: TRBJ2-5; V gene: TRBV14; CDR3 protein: ASSQDDASGTVLETQY
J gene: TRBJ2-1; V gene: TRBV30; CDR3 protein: AWSHNLAGNNEQF
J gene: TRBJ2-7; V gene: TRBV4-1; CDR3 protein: ASSPGGSSYEQY
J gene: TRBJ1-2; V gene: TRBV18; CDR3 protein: ASSRQGNSGYT
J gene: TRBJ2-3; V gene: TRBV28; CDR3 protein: ASSRTGVSDTQY
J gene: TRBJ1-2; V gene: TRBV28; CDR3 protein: ASRWTEFRGYT
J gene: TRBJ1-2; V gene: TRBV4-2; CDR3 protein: ASSKSRAENRNYGYT
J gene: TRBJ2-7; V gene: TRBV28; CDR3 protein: ASTNSGTGFLEQY
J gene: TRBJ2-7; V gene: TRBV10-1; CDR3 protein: ASSEGQGAGYEQY
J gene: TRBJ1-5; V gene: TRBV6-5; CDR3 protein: ASSAITGSGQPQH
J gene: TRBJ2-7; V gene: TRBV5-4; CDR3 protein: ASRLGGASYEQY
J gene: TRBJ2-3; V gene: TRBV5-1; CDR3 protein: ASSSGQGGTSTDTQY
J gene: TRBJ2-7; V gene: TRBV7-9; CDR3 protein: ASSRGTPSSYEQY
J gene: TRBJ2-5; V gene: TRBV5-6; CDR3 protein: ASSLGTTQETQY
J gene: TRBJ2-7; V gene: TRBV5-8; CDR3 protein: ASSLGRDYEQY
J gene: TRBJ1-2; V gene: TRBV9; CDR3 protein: ASSVAGTDWT
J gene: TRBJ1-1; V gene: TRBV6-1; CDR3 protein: ASSRDRRENTEAF
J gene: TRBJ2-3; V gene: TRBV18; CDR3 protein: ASSSGVTDTQY
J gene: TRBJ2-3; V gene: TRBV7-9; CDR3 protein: ASSGAPATDTQY
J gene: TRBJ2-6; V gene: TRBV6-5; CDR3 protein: ASRLQGAGANVLT
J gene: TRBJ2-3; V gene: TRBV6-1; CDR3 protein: AASSRGQKTDTQY